One sample yielded the 31 T cell receptor beta chains listed below, sequenced in a study of patients and donors after allogeneic stem cell transplantation. Each CDR3 protein is one row after TCRdb ran MiXCR on the RT-PCR reads. The table shows 87,000 or so distinct CDR3 sequences, with roughly 5.1% occurring only once. Sequenced input: blood, either unsorted or a sorted T cell fraction (not recorded which). All receptors derive from a human donor who was either an allogeneic HSCT recipient or a stem cell or donor lymphocyte infusion donor (not recorded which). It is not recorded whose cells these are; they may come from a transplant donor.

This clonotype has a count of ten or more. The V gene is TRBV12-3 or TRBV12-4, the J gene TRBJ2-1, with 8 nucleotides matching TRBD2. J gave up 3 bases and V 1 base, and 2 bases lay outside the gene matches. The CDR3 is 15 amino acids. CDR3 coding DNA: TGTGCCAGCAGTTTAGGACTAGCGAGCTACAATGAGCAGTTCTTC. This codes for CASSLGLASYNEQFF.

V is TRBV4-1 and J is TRBJ2-1, with TRBD2 matching 14 bases. The trim removed 0 bases at V and 8 bases at J, leaving 9 bases unmatched. This CDR3 comprises 18 residues. Germline loops: CDR1 MGHRA, CDR2 YSYEKL. Written as DNA, the CDR3 is TGCGCCAGCAGCCAAGAGGGATACGGGACTAGCGGGAGCCATGAGCAGTTCTTC. It encodes CASSQEGYGTSGSHEQFF.

A remark on this clonotype: With a much larger clone just one base away, this may be a read error. The chain joins TRBV11-1 to TRBJ2-4; tentatively, D is TRBD1 (6 bases). The CDR3 has 19 residues. The ends were cut back, 1 base at V and 0 bases at J, with 19 bases in the middle. CDR1 and CDR2 from the germline V gene are SGHAT and FQDESV (reference sequence). This CDR3 reads CASSLGKPRTALAKNIQYF. The CDR3 region has the DNA TGTGCCAGCAGCTTAGGAAAACCCAGGACAGCGCTAGCCAAAAACATTCAGTACTTC.

As to this clonotype: Being one base from a much bigger clone, this may be a read error. This chain links TRBV20-1 with TRBJ2-1; 8 bases are shared with TRBD2. V gave up 8 bases and J gave up 4 bases; unmatched junction bases: 7. The CDR3 is 13 residues long. The germline V gene has CDR1 DFQATT and CDR2 SNEGSKA (reference sequence). The CDR3 nucleotides are TGCAGTTTAGAAGCGGGAGCGTACAATGAGCAGTTCTTC. Protein: CSLEAGAYNEQFF.

This clonotype was detected many times. The chain is built from TRBV3-1 and TRBJ1-2; D remains ambiguous. The length of the CDR3 is 13 residues. The V and J ends lost 0 bases and 13 bases respectively, with 15 bases between them. Germline V gene sequence: CDR1 LGHDT, CDR2 YNNKEL (reference sequence). CDR3 residues: CASSQEGGAASTF. Here the CDR3 DNA reads TGTGCCAGCAGCCAAGAAGGAGGCGCAGCCTCCACCTTC.

Ten or more counts support this clonotype. V and J are TRBV5-1 and TRBJ1-2; perhaps TRBD1 as D (5 bases). Trimming removed 4 bases at V and 2 bases at J, with 15 bases between. CDR3 length equals 15 residues. In germline, CDR1 is SGHRS, CDR2 YFSETQ. As DNA, the CDR3 is TGCGCCAGCAGCCCCTCCCCGACAGCCAACTATGGCTACACCTTC. Amino acid sequence: CASSPSPTANYGYTF.

This clonotype was seen repeatedly, ten times or more. This sequence joins TRBV27 and TRBJ2-3; perhaps TRBD2 as D (5 bases). V shed 5 bases and J shed 5 bases, with 17 bases lying between them. Germline lookup yields CDR1 MNHEY and CDR2 SMNVEV (reference sequence). The CDR3 contains 15 residues. The CDR3 sequence is CASSPPPGNGDTQYF. The CDR3 nucleotides are TGTGCCAGCAGTCCACCCCCGGGGAATGGAGATACGCAGTATTTT.

This clonotype was counted at least ten times. The chain combines TRBV10-3 with TRBJ2-2, with D perhaps matching TRBD1 (5 bases). There are 15 residues in the CDR3. V was pared by 0 bases and J by 1 base, with 6 bases between. The germline gives CDR1 ENHRY, CDR2 SYGVKD. The CDR3 bases are TGTGCCATCAGTGAGTCTCAGGGGAACACCGGGGAGCTGTTTTTT. The encoded protein is CAISESQGNTGELFF.

This clonotype has ten or more counts. The gene calls are TRBV7-2 and TRBJ2-2; unclear D gene. V shed 1 base and J shed 0 bases, with 12 bases lying between them. This CDR3 has 17 amino acids. CDR1 and CDR2 from the germline V gene are SGHTA and FQGNSA. The CDR3, as DNA: TGTGCCAGCAGCTTAGTAGCTGGGCCGACGAACACCGGGGAGCTGTTTTTT. This encodes CASSLVAGPTNTGELFF.

The chain joins TRBV27 to TRBJ1-1; D gene uncertain. Germline values: CDR1 MNHEY, CDR2 SMNVEV (reference sequence). The CDR3 has 13 residues. V shed 4 bases and J shed 4 bases, with 10 bases lying between them. The CDR3 nucleotides read TGTGCCAGCAGTTATCGGTCTGGCACTGAAGCTTTCTTT. Amino acid sequence: CASSYRSGTEAFF.

The sample holds many counts of this clonotype. The junction and the germline gene differ at one end; a read error may be behind it. This chain links TRBV10-3 with TRBJ2-7; 7 bases align to TRBD1. The CDR3 spans 15 residues. From germline, CDR1 is ENHRY and CDR2 SYGVKD. CDR3 in DNA: TGTGCCATCGGTGACAGGGCGAGACCGGGCTACGAGCAGTACTTC. Translated: CAIGDRARPGYEQYF.

This clonotype has a count of ten or more. This chain connects TRBV5-1 to TRBJ2-2; the match to TRBD2 covers 8 bases. The CDR3 runs to 18 residues. Looked up from germline, CDR1 is SGHRS and CDR2 is YFSETQ. J was trimmed by 0 bases and V by 3 bases; bases with no gene match: 10. DNA of the CDR3: TGCGCCAGCAGCTCGCCGGGAGGGCGAAGCGCGAACACCGGGGAGCTGTTTTTT. Its protein is CASSSPGGRSANTGELFF.

The chain employs TRBV4-2 and TRBJ2-7; D is ambiguous. This CDR3 has 14 residues. V dropped 2 bases and J dropped 5 bases, with 13 bases sitting between them. Germline CDR1 and CDR2: LGHNA and YNFKEQ. The CDR3 nucleotides are TGTGCCAGCAGCCAATCCCCGAGCCAGGACGAGCAGTACTTC. Amino acid sequence: CASSQSPSQDEQYF.

This clonotype has only a few counts. The chain combines TRBV20-1 with TRBJ2-1; D perhaps matches TRBD2 (6 bases). Germline assignment: CDR1 DFQATT and CDR2 SNEGSKA (reference sequence). The ends were cut back, 6 bases at V and 5 bases at J, with 17 bases in the middle. This CDR3 has 14 amino acids. CDR3: CSALTGTGNNEQFF. The CDR3 DNA reads TGCAGTGCACTAACCGGGACTGGGAACAATGAGCAGTTCTTC.

This clonotype was counted at least ten times. Here the CDR3 reads CASSHRIKGTGDEQYF. DNA for the CDR3: TGTGCCAGCAGCCATCGCATCAAGGGTACAGGGGACGAGCAGTACTTC. V and J are TRBV3-1 and TRBJ2-7; 7 bases match TRBD1. Unmatched junction bases numbered 13, after V lost 3 bases and J lost 5 bases. This CDR3 contains 16 residues. From germline, CDR1 is LGHDT and CDR2 YNNKEL (reference sequence).

This clonotype occurred a few times. The chain uses TRBV20-1 and TRBJ1-2, with D perhaps matching TRBD1 (6 bases). With 6 bases removed from V and 7 bases from J, the gap between germline ends came to 18 bases. CDR1 is DFQATT and CDR2 is SNEGSKA in the germline V gene (reference sequence). The CDR3 runs 13 residues. The CDR3 DNA reads TGCAGTGCCCTCACAGGGAAGACGGGTGGCTACACCTTC. Its translation is CSALTGKTGGYTF.

This clonotype was observed many times. This chain connects TRBV5-1 to TRBJ1-1, with D uncertain. Germline loops: CDR1 SGHRS, CDR2 YFSETQ. Trimming removed 3 bases at V and 4 bases at J, with 16 bases between. CDR3 length: 15 amino acids. CDR3 coding DNA: TGCGCCAGCAGCTCCCCCTCGGACGGGATCACTGAAGCTTTCTTT. Translation gives CASSSPSDGITEAFF.

This clonotype appeared many times. The J gene is TRBJ1-1, the V gene TRBV20-1; D is undetermined. The CDR3 extends over 11 amino acids. Germline V gives CDR1 DFQATT, CDR2 SNEGSKA (reference sequence). The germline V and J ends were trimmed by 1 base and 7 bases, with 7 bases remaining between them. The DNA for the CDR3 is TGCAGTGCTAGAGTGGAACTTGAAGCTTTCTTT. Protein sequence: CSARVELEAFF.

This clonotype was seen repeatedly, ten times or more. The chain uses TRBV7-9 and TRBJ1-4; D call uncertain. Trimming cost V 3 bases and J 15 bases, with 17 bases left between them. CDR1 is SEHNR and CDR2 is FQNEAQ in the germline V gene (reference sequence). The CDR3 spans 13 residues. The CDR3 nucleotides read TGTGCCAGCAGCTTTACTTCCGGGCCCGAAGTGTTTTTT. Its translation is CASSFTSGPEVFF.

In this sample, this clonotype turned up many times. The chain couples TRBV28 to TRBJ2-2, with a possible D match to TRBD1 (6 bases). Trimming stripped 3 bases from V and 4 bases from J, with 15 bases between. The CDR3 spans 16 residues. The V gene's germline CDR1 is MDHEN and CDR2 SYDVKM. The CDR3 nucleotides read TGTGCCAGCAGTTTGTTAACAGGGTTCTCCACCGGGGAGCTGTTTTTT. Translating gives CASSLLTGFSTGELFF.

The V gene is TRBV2, the J gene TRBJ2-5; D call uncertain. Germline CDR1 is SNHLY and CDR2 is FYNNEI. The length of the CDR3 is 13 residues. Trimming removed 3 bases from V and 5 bases from J, with 10 bases in between. CDR3 DNA sequence: TGTGCCAGCAGTGAGTCCCCACGGGAGACCCAGTACTTC. Protein sequence: CASSESPRETQYF.

Many counts were recorded for this clonotype. CDR3 amino acids: CASSEAPQLYPYEQYF. The CDR3, as DNA: TGCGCCAGCAGCGAGGCCCCCCAGCTCTACCCCTACGAGCAGTACTTC. The genes are TRBV5-1 and TRBJ2-7, with D unclear. The length of the CDR3 is 16 residues. V shed 4 bases and J shed 2 bases, with 19 bases lying between them. In germline, CDR1 is SGHRS, CDR2 YFSETQ.

This clonotype was recorded at least ten times. The V and J genes are TRBV9 and TRBJ2-7; 8 nucleotides align to TRBD2. The CDR3 runs 19 residues. Germline V lookup: CDR1 SGDLS, CDR2 YYNGEE. Losses at the gene ends were 2 bases for V and 2 bases for J; bases not matched to a gene: 18. For the CDR3, the DNA is TGTGCCAGCAGCGTCCCTCCCACTGTGGCTAGCGGGTACCCCTACGAGCAGTACTTC. Its protein is CASSVPPTVASGYPYEQYF.

Comment on this clonotype: The CDR3 ends on some other residue instead of the conserved phenylalanine or tryptophan, so this is likely a read error. The DNA is left out, because the CDR3 cannot be placed on it with certainty; the CDR3 is given as TCRdb lists it. V gene TRBV2 combines with J gene TRBJ1-1; the table's D call, TRBD1, has no DNA check behind it. 12 amino acids form the CDR3, both terminal residues included. Germline assignment: CDR1 SNHLY and CDR2 FYNNEI. The CDR3 loop reads CASSERRDSFRC.

This clonotype was detected many times. The CDR3 spells CSAQGAGALGSYEQYF. As DNA, the CDR3 is TGCAGTGCTCAGGGGGCGGGAGCTCTCGGGTCCTACGAGCAGTACTTC. The chain joins TRBV20-1 to TRBJ2-7, with TRBD1 as a possible D gene (8 bases). This CDR3 is 16 amino acids long. The germline V and J ends were trimmed by 5 bases and 1 base, with 21 bases remaining between them. CDR1 and CDR2 from the germline V gene are DFQATT and SNEGSKA (reference sequence).

This clonotype showed up many times. The chain combines TRBV28 with TRBJ2-6, with TRBD2 identical over 15 bases. The CDR3 extends over 19 amino acids. With 7 bases clipped from V and 4 bases from J, the junction kept 11 bases outside the gene matches. CDR1 is MDHEN and CDR2 is SYDVKM in the germline V gene. CDR3 protein: CASTYLGTSGRSGANVLTF. In DNA form, the CDR3 reads TGTGCCAGCACCTACTTGGGGACTAGCGGGAGGTCAGGGGCCAACGTCCTGACTTTC.

This clonotype is deemed medium-sized. This rearrangement joins TRBV12-3 or TRBV12-4 to TRBJ2-4, with D possibly being TRBD2 (6 bases). Trimming removed 4 bases from V and 9 bases from J, with 22 bases in between. This CDR3 has 16 residues. This CDR3 reads CASSSSTSALGGIQYF. CDR3 nucleotide sequence: TGTGCCAGCAGTTCCTCGACTAGTGCCTTGGGGGGCATTCAGTACTTC.

There are a few counts of this clonotype. The chain joins TRBV10-3 to TRBJ2-7; 9 bases line up with TRBD1. Germline CDR1 reads ENHRY; CDR2 reads SYGVKD. This CDR3 is 15 amino acids long. V gave up 10 bases and J gave up 4 bases; unmatched junction bases: 14. The CDR3 nucleotides are TGTGCCACCATACTTTCCCCACAGGGGGCTTACGAGCAGTACTTC. It codes for CATILSPQGAYEQYF.

This clonotype has a handful of counts. This chain uses TRBV5-1 with TRBJ1-2; TRBD1 matches 8 bases. V gave up 4 bases and J gave up 7 bases; unmatched junction bases: 9. CDR1 is SGHRS, CDR2 YFSETQ, per germline. The CDR3 has 14 residues. In nucleotides, the CDR3 is TGCGCCAGCAGCCTAGACAGGGGCAGTCTTGGCTACACCTTC. As protein: CASSLDRGSLGYTF.

This clonotype was seen at least ten times. This chain connects TRBV20-1 to TRBJ1-1; D not resolved. This CDR3 is 16 amino acids long. Germline CDR1 DFQATT, CDR2 SNEGSKA (reference sequence). Trimming shortened V by 0 bases and J by 1 base, and 15 bases separated the two germline ends. In DNA form, the CDR3 reads TGCAGTGCTAGAGATCAGCCCATCTATGAGAACACTGAAGCTTTCTTT. Protein product: CSARDQPIYENTEAFF.

This clonotype appeared many times. The V and J genes are TRBV12-3 or TRBV12-4 and TRBJ1-1; perhaps TRBD1 as D (5 bases). V lost 6 bases and J lost 0, with 11 bases in between. The CDR3 totals 14 residues. The DNA for the CDR3 is TGTGCCAGCAGCTTGGGGACGGTGAACACTGAAGCTTTCTTT. Translated, it gives CASSLGTVNTEAFF.